This T cell receptor beta chain was identified in a study of blood T cell repertoires in COVID-19. Authors' data handling: Reference gene primers were amplified, and this amplification served to estimate nucleated cell counts. Using immunoSEQ multiplex PCR, the repertoire was profiled, and TCRdb retains in-frame clones only, with some absent. V, J and clone size were drawn from that table, and D and trimming were deduced from the DNA. This table holds 400,000 or so clones, around 90% found once. This CDR3 is built from 14 residues. Trimming shortened V by 3 bases and J by 3 bases, and 12 bases separated the two germline ends. Germline V gene data show CDR1 as SGHRS and CDR2 as YFSETQ.

This chain connects TRBV5-1 to TRBJ1-2; no reliable D call. This clonotype was obtained from a man younger than 35 who had recovered from COVID-19. The sample comprised PBMCs or T cells enriched from blood (not recorded which). CDR3 bases: TGCGCCAGCAGCTACGGCTCAAGCGACTATGGCTACACCTTC. Protein: CASSYGSSDYGYTF.